Listed below are T cell receptor beta chains from one sample, sequenced in a study of CD8 T cells in ankylosing spondylitis. TCRdb re-analysed the 5' RACE reads in MiXCR, keeping a single row per CDR3 protein. The repertoire holds some 330,000 distinct CDR3 sequences, with less than 10% as singletons. The specimen sequenced was blood, either unsorted or a sorted T cell fraction (not recorded which). These receptors were taken from a male donor with ankylosing spondylitis. CDR3s include the opening cysteine and the closing phenylalanine or tryptophan. A D gene is named only where the DNA matches it firmly. Not all rows give a size; the values are once, few, many and, for expanded clones, a class.

J gene,clone size,D gene,V gene,CDR3 protein,CDR3 DNA
TRBJ2-1,.,.,TRBV7-7,CASSLDSWGEQFF,TGTGCTAGCAGCTTAGATAGTTGGGGTGAGCAGTTCTTC
TRBJ1-4,many,.,TRBV20-1,CSASNEKLFF,TGCAGTGCTAGTAATGAAAAACTGTTTTTT
TRBJ2-3,many,.,TRBV28,CASSAPDIDTQYF,TGTGCCAGCAGTGCCCCGGACATAGATACGCAGTATTTT
TRBJ1-4,many,.,TRBV29-1,CSVEVYEKLFF,TGCAGCGTTGAAGTCTATGAAAAACTGTTTTTT
TRBJ2-1,many,TRBD2,TRBV29-1,CSVTTSGAYNEQFF,TGCAGCGTGACGACTAGCGGAGCCTACAATGAGCAGTTCTTC
TRBJ2-1,few,.,TRBV11-1,CASSLRGQSYNEQFF,TGTGCCAGCAGCTTACGTGGACAGTCCTACAATGAGCAGTTCTTC
TRBJ1-4,.,.,TRBV7-9,CASSPEQREKLFF,TGTGCCAGCAGCCCGGAACAAAGGGAAAAACTGTTTTTT
TRBJ2-7,few,.,TRBV29-1,CSVVFGAYEQYF,TGCAGCGTCGTTTTTGGGGCCTACGAGCAGTACTTC
TRBJ2-1,few,.,TRBV7-6,CASSLGPGAYNEQFF,TGTGCCAGCAGCTTAGGCCCTGGGGCCTACAATGAGCAGTTCTTC
TRBJ2-2,many,.,TRBV18,CASSRENTGELFF,TGTGCCAGCTCACGGGAGAACACCGGGGAGCTGTTTTTT
TRBJ2-7,many,.,TRBV12-3/TRBV12-4,CASSPPTTGLDEQYF,TGTGCCAGCAGCCCCCCGACGACAGGTCTCGACGAGCAGTACTTC
TRBJ1-3,few,TRBD1,TRBV20-1,CSANDRAHTIYF,TGCAGTGCTAATGACAGGGCGCACACCATATATTTT
TRBJ2-1,.,.,TRBV12-3/TRBV12-4,CASSGPSLGNNEQFF,TGTGCCAGCAGCGGCCCGAGCCTGGGGAACAATGAGCAGTTCTTC
TRBJ2-7,.,.,TRBV21-1,CASSQARTSERYEQYF,TGTGCCAGCAGCCAAGCCAGGACTTCCGAGAGGTACGAGCAGTACTTC
TRBJ2-7,few,.,TRBV20-1,CSASIAYEQYF,TGCAGTGCTAGTATAGCCTACGAGCAGTACTTC
TRBJ2-2,.,TRBD2,TRBV7-2,CASIWGGEGELFF,TGTGCCAGCATTTGGGGGGGTGAGGGGGAGCTGTTTTTT
TRBJ2-3,.,TRBD2,TRBV6-2/TRBV6-3,CASSYDGTSGFTDTQYF,TGTGCCAGCAGTTACGATGGGACTAGCGGTTTCACAGATACGCAGTATTTT
TRBJ2-1,.,TRBD2,TRBV27,CASIGTMNPEQFF,TGTGCCAGCATTGGGACTATGAACCCTGAGCAGTTCTTC
TRBJ2-1,.,.,TRBV7-2,CASSLVGRASNEQFF,TGTGCCAGCAGCTTAGTCGGTCGGGCCTCCAATGAGCAGTTCTTC
TRBJ2-3,.,.,TRBV29-1,CSERTDYSTDTQYF,TGCAGCGAGAGGACAGATTACAGCACAGATACGCAGTATTTT
TRBJ2-5,few,.,TRBV29-1,CSVAPQNHQETQYF,TGCAGCGTTGCCCCACAGAACCACCAAGAGACCCAGTACTTC
TRBJ2-2,.,.,TRBV4-3,CASSQVYGRAGGELFF,TGCGCCAGCAGCCAAGTTTACGGGAGAGCTGGCGGGGAGCTGTTTTTT
TRBJ2-1,few,TRBD1,TRBV12-3/TRBV12-4,CASSSDRGLSYNEQFF,TGTGCCAGCAGTTCGGACAGGGGGCTTTCCTACAATGAGCAGTTCTTC
TRBJ2-7,few,TRBD1,TRBV5-1,CASSWTGTTHEQYF,TGCGCCAGCAGCTGGACAGGGACGACCCACGAGCAGTACTTC
TRBJ1-5,.,.,TRBV4-1,CASSQGPNFSGQPQHF,TGCGCCAGCAGCCAAGGTCCTAATTTCTCCGGTCAGCCCCAGCATTTT
TRBJ2-4,few,TRBD1,TRBV24-1,CATSVGQGVGDIQYF,TGTGCCACCAGTGTGGGACAGGGTGTGGGTGACATTCAGTACTTC
TRBJ2-7,.,TRBD2,TRBV12-3/TRBV12-4,CASSPTSVSISYEQYF,TGTGCCAGCAGTCCCACTAGCGTCTCGATATCCTACGAGCAGTACTTC
TRBJ2-1,many,.,TRBV7-3,CASSPDTNNEQFF,TGTGCCAGCAGTCCCGACACAAACAATGAGCAGTTCTTC
TRBJ1-5,.,.,TRBV5-1,CASSLGVGNSNQPQHF,TGCGCCAGCAGCTTGGGAGTTGGTAATAGCAATCAGCCCCAGCATTTT
TRBJ2-7,few,.,TRBV12-3/TRBV12-4,CASSLVAGQQYF,TGTGCCAGCAGTTTAGTTGCTGGCCAGCAGTACTTC
TRBJ2-1,.,TRBD1,TRBV5-1,CASSLVLTLDRAKQFF,TGCGCCAGCAGCTTGGTCCTAACTCTAGACAGGGCTAAGCAGTTCTTC
TRBJ2-1,many,.,TRBV12-3/TRBV12-4,CASRIYNEQFF,TGTGCCAGCAGAATTTACAATGAGCAGTTCTTC
TRBJ2-7,few,.,TRBV7-2,CASSPGVETYEQYF,TGTGCCAGCAGTCCGGGAGTCGAAACGTACGAGCAGTACTTC
TRBJ2-7,few,TRBD2,TRBV5-1,CASSLRTSGRDEQYF,TGCGCCAGCAGCTTGAGAACTAGCGGGAGGGACGAGCAGTACTTC
TRBJ2-1,.,.,TRBV29-1,CSAKQGGNEQFF,TGCAGCGCTAAACAGGGAGGGAATGAGCAGTTCTTC
TRBJ1-4,.,.,TRBV7-9,CASSLVAGINEKLFF,TGTGCCAGCAGCTTAGTAGCAGGAATTAATGAAAAACTGTTTTTT
TRBJ2-1,many,.,TRBV10-3,CASREESSYNEQFF,TGTGCCTCGAGGGAGGAGAGCTCCTACAATGAGCAGTTCTTC
TRBJ2-1,few,TRBD2,TRBV29-1,CSVVEPLSGRYYNEQFF,TGCAGCGTTGTCGAACCCCTTAGCGGGAGATACTACAATGAGCAGTTCTTC
TRBJ2-1,.,TRBD2,TRBV9,CASSLPGLAQFF,TGTGCCAGCAGCCTCCCCGGACTAGCCCAGTTCTTC
TRBJ2-1,.,TRBD2,TRBV7-8,CASSLARLADEQFF,TGTGCCAGCAGCTTAGCTAGACTAGCGGACGAGCAGTTCTTC
TRBJ2-7,few,.,TRBV11-3,CASSMTAASYEQYF,TGTGCCAGCAGCATGACAGCCGCCTCCTACGAGCAGTACTTC
TRBJ2-1,many,TRBD2,TRBV5-1,CASSLGVSGVGNEQFF,TGCGCCAGCAGCTTGGGGGTTAGCGGGGTCGGGAATGAGCAGTTCTTC